This paragraph reports one T cell receptor beta chain. Its cognate antigen is unknown. One end of the junction is discordant with germline, which a read error may explain. These data are taken from a study of blood T cells in healthy people across ages. Overall study results and limits: Researchers deemed the diversity estimates from one million T cells underestimates.

Isolation of PBMCs gave at least 7 million cells per sample. From germline, CDR1 is ENHRY and CDR2 SYGVKD. This CDR3 is 14 amino acids long. Primed by a sample-barcoded 5' primer and a J-beta primer mix, a second PCR proceeded for 7 to 11 cycles. TCRdb independently ran MiXCR on the 5' RACE reads; one entry per CDR3 protein. Among over a million distinct CDR3 sequences listed, 25% were seen once. The sample also formed part of further work on T cells of mothers and their children. From that report: Three healthy Caucasian mothers gave samples, and so did their six children.

The sequence was collected from a girl aged 2-10 years in good health. Sequenced input: blood. This chain joins TRBV10-3 and TRBJ2-7; no definite D call. CDR3 coding DNA: TGTGCCATCAGTGACCCGGCCGGGCGGCGCGAGCAGTCCTTC. This sequence encodes CAISDPAGRREQSF.